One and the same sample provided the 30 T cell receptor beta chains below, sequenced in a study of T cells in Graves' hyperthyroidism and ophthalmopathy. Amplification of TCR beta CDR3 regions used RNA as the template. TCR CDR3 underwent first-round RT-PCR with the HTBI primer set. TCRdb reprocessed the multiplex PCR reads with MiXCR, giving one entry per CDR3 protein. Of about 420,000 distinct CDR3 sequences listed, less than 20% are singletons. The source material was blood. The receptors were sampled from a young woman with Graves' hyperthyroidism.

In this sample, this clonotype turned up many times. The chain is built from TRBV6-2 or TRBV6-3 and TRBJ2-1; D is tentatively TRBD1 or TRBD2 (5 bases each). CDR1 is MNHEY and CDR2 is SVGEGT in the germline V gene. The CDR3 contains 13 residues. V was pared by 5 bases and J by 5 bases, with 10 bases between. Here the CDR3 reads CASSTEGHNEQFF. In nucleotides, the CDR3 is TGTGCCAGCAGTACTGAGGGACACAATGAGCAGTTCTTC.

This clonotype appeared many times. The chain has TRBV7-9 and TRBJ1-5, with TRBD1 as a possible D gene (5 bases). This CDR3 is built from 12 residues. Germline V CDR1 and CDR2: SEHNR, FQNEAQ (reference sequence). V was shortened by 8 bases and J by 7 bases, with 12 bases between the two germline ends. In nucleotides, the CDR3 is TGTGCCAGCTCAGACGGGGGACAGCCCCAGCATTTT. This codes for CASSDGGQPQHF.

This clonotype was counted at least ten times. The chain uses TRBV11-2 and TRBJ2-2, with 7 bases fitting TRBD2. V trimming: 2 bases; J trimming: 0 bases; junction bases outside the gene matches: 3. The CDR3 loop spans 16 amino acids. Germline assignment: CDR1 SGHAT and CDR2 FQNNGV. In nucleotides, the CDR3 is TGTGCCAGCAGCTTAAATCTAGCGGCGAACACCGGGGAGCTGTTTTTT. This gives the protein CASSLNLAANTGELFF.

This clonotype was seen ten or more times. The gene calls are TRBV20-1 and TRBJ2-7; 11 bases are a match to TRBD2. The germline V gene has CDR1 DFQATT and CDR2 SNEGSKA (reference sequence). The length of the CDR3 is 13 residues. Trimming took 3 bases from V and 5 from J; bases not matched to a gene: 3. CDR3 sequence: CSASTSGSHEQYF. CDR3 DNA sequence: TGCAGTGCTAGCACTAGCGGGAGCCACGAGCAGTACTTC.

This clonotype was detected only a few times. CDR3 nucleotides: TGCGCCAGCAGCCCAGACCTCTTCTCTGGAAACACCATATATTTT. This translates into CASSPDLFSGNTIYF. This chain links TRBV5-1 with TRBJ1-3; D remains ambiguous. The CDR3 loop spans 15 amino acids. Deletions cut 4 bases from V and 0 bases from J, with 11 bases between. Per germline, CDR1 SGHRS and CDR2 YFSETQ. Variable domain in full (rest from reference TRBV5-1 and TRBJ1-3): KAGVTQTPRYLIKTRGQQVTLSCSPISGHRSVSWYQQTPGQGLQFLFEYFSETQRNKGNFPGRFSGRQFSNSRSEMNVSTLELGDSALYLCASSPDLFSGNTIYFGEGSWLTVV.

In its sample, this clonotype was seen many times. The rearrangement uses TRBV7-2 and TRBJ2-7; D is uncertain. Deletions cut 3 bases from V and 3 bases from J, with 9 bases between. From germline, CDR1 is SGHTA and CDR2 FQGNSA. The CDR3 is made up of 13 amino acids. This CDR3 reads CASSLAVNYEQYF. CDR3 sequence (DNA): TGTGCCAGCAGCTTGGCGGTGAACTACGAGCAGTACTTC.

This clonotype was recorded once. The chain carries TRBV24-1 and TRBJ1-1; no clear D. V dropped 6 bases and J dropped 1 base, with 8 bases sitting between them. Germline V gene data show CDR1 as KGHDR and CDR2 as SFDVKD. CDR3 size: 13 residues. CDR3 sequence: CATSQLGNTEAFF. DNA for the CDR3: TGTGCCACCAGTCAGCTGGGGAACACTGAAGCTTTCTTT.

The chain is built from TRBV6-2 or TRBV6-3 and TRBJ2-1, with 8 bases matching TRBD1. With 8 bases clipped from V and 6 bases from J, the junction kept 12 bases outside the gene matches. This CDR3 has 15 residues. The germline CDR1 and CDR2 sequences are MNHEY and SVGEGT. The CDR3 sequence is CASALGTGLGNEQFF. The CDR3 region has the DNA TGTGCCAGCGCCCTTGGGACAGGATTGGGCAATGAGCAGTTCTTC.

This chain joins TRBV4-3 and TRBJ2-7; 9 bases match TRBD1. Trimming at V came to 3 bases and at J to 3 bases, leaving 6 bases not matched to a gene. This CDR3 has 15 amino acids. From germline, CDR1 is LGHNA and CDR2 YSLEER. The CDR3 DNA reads TGCGCCAGCAGCCAGGACAGGGGTGGGATCTACGAGCAGTACTTC. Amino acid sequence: CASSQDRGGIYEQYF.

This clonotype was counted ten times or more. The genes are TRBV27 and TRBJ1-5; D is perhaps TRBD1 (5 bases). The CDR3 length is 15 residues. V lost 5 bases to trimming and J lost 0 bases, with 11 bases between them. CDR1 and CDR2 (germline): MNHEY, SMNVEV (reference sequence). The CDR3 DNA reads TGTGCCAGCAGTCCCAGGGATTATAGCAATCAGCCCCAGCATTTT. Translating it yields CASSPRDYSNQPQHF.

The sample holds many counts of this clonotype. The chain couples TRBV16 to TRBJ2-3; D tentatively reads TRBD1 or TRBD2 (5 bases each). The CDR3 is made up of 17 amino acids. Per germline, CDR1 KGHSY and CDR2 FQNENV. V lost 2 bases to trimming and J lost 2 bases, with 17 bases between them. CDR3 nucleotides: TGTGCCAGCAGCCAAGTCGGGACGCGACTTCTCACAGATACGCAGTATTTT. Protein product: CASSQVGTRLLTDTQYF.

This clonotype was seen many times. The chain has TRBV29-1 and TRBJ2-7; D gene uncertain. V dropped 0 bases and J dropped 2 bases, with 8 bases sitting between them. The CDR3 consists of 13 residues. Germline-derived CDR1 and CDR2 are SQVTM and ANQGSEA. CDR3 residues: CSVEEAFTYEQYF. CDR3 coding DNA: TGCAGCGTTGAAGAAGCGTTCACCTACGAGCAGTACTTC.

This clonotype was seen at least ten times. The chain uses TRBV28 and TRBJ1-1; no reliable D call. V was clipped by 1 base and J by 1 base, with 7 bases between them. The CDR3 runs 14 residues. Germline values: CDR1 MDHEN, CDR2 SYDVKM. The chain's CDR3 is CASSLFVENTEAFF. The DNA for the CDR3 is TGTGCCAGCAGTTTATTTGTAGAGAACACTGAAGCTTTCTTT.

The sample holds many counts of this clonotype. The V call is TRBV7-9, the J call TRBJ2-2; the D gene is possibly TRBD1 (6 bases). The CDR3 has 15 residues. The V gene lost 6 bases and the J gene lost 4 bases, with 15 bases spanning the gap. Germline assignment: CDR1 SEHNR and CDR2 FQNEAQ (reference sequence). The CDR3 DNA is TGTGCCAGCAGTTCGGGACACCCATCCACCGGGGAGCTGTTTTTT. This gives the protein CASSSGHPSTGELFF.

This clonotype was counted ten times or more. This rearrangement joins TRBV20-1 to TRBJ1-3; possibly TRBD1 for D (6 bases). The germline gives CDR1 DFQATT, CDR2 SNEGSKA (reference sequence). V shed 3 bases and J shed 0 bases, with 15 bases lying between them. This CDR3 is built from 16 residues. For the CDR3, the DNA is TGCAGTGCTAGGGTCGGAACAGGGCACTCTGGAAACACCATATATTTT. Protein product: CSARVGTGHSGNTIYF.

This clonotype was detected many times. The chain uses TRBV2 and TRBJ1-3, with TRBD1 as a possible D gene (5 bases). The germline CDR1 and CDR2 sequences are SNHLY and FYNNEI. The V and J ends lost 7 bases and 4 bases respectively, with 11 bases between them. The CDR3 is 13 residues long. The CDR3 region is CASKRDGGNTIYF. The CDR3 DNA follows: TGTGCCAGCAAAAGGGACGGAGGAAACACCATATATTTT.

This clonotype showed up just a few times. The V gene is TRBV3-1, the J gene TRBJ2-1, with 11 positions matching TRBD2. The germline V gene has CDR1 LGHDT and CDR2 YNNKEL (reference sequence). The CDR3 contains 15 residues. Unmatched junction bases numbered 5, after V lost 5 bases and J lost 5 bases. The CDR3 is CASSSSGRAHNEQFF. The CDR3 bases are TGTGCCAGCAGCAGTAGCGGGAGGGCCCACAATGAGCAGTTCTTC.

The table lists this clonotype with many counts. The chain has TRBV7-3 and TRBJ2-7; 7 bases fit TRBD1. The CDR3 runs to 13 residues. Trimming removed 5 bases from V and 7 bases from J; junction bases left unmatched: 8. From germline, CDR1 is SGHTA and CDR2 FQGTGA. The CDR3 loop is CASSTTGVGEQYF. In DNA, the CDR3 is TGTGCCAGCAGCACTACAGGGGTGGGGGAGCAGTACTTC.

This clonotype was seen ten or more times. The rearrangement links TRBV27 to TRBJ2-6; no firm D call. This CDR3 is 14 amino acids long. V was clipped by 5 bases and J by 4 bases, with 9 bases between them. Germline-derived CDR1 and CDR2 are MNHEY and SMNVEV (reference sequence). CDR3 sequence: CASSTTRGANVLTF. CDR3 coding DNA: TGTGCCAGCAGTACCACAAGGGGGGCCAACGTCCTGACTTTC.

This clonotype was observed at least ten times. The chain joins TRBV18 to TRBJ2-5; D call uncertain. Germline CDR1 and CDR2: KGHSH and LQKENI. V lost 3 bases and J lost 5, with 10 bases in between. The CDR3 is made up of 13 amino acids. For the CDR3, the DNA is TGTGCCAGCTCACCCGGTTACGGGGAGACCCAGTACTTC. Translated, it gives CASSPGYGETQYF. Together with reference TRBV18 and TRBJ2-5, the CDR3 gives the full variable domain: NAGVMQNPRHLVRRRGQEARLRCSPMKGHSHVYWYRQLPEEGLKFMVYLQKENIIDESGMPKERFSAEFPKEGPSILRIQQVVRGDSAAYFCASSPGYGETQYFGPGTRLLVL.

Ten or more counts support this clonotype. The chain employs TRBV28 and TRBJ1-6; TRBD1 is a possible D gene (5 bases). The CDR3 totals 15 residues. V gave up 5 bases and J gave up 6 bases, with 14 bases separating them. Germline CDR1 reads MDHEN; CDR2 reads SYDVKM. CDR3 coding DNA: TGTGCCAGCAGTGGCGGGGCGGGTCCTAATTCACCCCTCCACTTT. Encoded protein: CASSGGAGPNSPLHF. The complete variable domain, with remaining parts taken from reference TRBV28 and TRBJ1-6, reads DVKVTQSSRYLVKRTGEKVFLECVQDMDHENMFWYRQDPGLGLRLIYFSYDVKMKEKGDIPEGYSVSREKKERFSLILESASTNQTSMYLCASSGGAGPNSPLHFGNGTRLTVT.

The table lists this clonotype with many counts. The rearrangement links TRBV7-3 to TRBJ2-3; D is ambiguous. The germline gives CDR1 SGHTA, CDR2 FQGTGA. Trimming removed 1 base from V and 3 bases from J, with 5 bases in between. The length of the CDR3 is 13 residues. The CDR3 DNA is TGTGCCAGCAGCTTAAGCCGAACAGATACGCAGTATTTT. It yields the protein CASSLSRTDTQYF. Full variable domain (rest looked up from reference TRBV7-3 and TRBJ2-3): GAGVSQTPSNKVTEKGKYVELRCDPISGHTALYWYRQSLGQGPEFLIYFQGTGAADDSGLPNDRFFAVRPEGSVSTLKIQRTERGDSAVYLCASSLSRTDTQYFGPGTRLTVL.

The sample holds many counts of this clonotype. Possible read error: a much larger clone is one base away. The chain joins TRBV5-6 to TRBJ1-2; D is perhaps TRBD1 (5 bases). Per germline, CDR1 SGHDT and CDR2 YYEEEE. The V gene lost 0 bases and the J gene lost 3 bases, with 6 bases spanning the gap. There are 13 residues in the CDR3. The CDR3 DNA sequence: TGTGCCAGCAGCTTGGCCAGGGACTATGGCTACACCTTC. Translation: CASSLARDYGYTF.

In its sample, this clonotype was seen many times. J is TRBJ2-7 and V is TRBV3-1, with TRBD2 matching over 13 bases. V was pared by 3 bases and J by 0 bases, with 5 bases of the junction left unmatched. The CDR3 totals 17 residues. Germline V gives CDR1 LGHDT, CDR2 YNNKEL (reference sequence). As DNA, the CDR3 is TGTGCCAGCAGCCAGGGGACTAGCGGGGCTCTCTCCTACGAGCAGTACTTC. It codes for CASSQGTSGALSYEQYF.

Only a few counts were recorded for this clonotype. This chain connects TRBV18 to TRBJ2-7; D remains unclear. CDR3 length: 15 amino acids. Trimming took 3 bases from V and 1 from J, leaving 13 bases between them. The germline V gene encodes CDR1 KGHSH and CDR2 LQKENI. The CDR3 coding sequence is TGTGCCAGCTCACCGTTCGACGGCAGTTCCTACGAGCAGTACTTC. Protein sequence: CASSPFDGSSYEQYF.

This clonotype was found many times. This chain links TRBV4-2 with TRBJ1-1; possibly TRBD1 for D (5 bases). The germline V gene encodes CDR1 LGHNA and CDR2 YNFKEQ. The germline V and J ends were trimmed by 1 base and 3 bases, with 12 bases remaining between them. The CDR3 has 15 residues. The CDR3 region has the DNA TGTGCCAGCAGCCAAGCCCAGGGACTAGACACTGAAGCTTTCTTT. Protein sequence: CASSQAQGLDTEAFF.

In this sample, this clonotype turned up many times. This CDR3 is CASSLRGTETYEQYF. The CDR3 bases are TGTGCCAGCAGCCTCCGGGGCACCGAGACCTACGAGCAGTACTTC. The chain links TRBV5-5 to TRBJ2-7, with D perhaps matching TRBD1 or TRBD2 (5 bases each). This CDR3 region has 15 residues. In germline, CDR1 is SGHKS, CDR2 YYEKEE (reference sequence). The V gene lost 4 bases and the J gene lost 2 bases, with 16 bases spanning the gap.

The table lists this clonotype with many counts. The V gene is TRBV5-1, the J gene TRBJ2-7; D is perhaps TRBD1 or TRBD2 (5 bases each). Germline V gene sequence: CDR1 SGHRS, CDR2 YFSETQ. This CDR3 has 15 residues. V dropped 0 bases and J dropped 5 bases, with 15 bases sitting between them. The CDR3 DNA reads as TGCGCCAGCAGCTTGGGCCCGAGAGGGGCGGACGAGCAGTACTTC. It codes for CASSLGPRGADEQYF.

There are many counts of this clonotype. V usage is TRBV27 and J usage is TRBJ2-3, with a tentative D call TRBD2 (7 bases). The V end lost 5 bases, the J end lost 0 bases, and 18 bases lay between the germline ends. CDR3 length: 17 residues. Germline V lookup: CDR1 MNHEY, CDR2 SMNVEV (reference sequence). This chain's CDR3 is CASSPLGRGVSTDTQYF. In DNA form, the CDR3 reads TGTGCCAGCAGTCCCTTAGGGAGGGGGGTGAGCACAGATACGCAGTATTTT.

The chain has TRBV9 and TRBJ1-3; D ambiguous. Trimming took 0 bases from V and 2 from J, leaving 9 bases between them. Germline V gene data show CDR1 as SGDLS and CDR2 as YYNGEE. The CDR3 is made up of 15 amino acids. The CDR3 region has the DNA TGTGCCAGCAGCGTAGACGGGTTCGCTGGAAACACCATATATTTT. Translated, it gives CASSVDGFAGNTIYF.